What follows are 21 T cell receptor beta chains derived from one specimen sequenced in a study of blood T cell repertoires in COVID-19. Only in-frame clones appear in the TCRdb table, and some are missing; sequencing was by immunoSEQ multiplex PCR. The repertoire holds about 88,000 clones, with about 88% as singletons. Input material: peripheral blood. The receptors come from a woman aged 80 or over with acute or convalescent COVID-19.

V gene TRBV3-1 (or the pseudogene TRBV3-2) combines with J gene TRBJ2-5; weak D call: TRBD1 (6 bases). The CDR3 extends over 14 amino acids. V was cut by 1 base and J by 9 bases, with 15 bases left in between. Germline-derived CDR1 and CDR2 are LGHDT and YNNKEL (reference sequence). Here the CDR3 reads CASSQVGHYLAQYF. In DNA, the CDR3 is TGTGCCAGCAGCCAAGTGGGACATTATTTAGCCCAGTACTTC.

This clone was recorded a few times. The J gene is TRBJ2-3, the V gene TRBV28, with 11 positions matching TRBD2. CDR1 is MDHEN and CDR2 is SYDVKM in the germline V gene. The V gene end was trimmed by 6 bases and the J gene end by 5 bases; junction bases not matched to a gene: 10. This CDR3 is built from 16 residues. The CDR3 spells CASRITSGRLEDTQYF. The CDR3, as DNA: TGTGCCAGCAGAATTACTAGCGGGAGATTGGAAGATACGCAGTATTTT.

The genes are TRBV27 and TRBJ2-5, with a weak D call TRBD2 (6 bases). Germline V CDR1 and CDR2: MNHEY, SMNVEV (reference sequence). The V and J ends lost 4 bases and 2 bases respectively, with 11 bases between them. The CDR3 extends over 14 amino acids. The CDR3 DNA reads as TGTGCCAGCAGTTCCCCCGGGAGACAAGAGACCCAGTACTTC. Its translation: CASSSPGRQETQYF.

This chain joins TRBV10-3 and TRBJ1-1, with 8 bases identical to TRBD1. The CDR3 consists of 15 residues. The ends lost 10 bases at V and 4 bases at J; junction bases unmatched: 14. In germline, CDR1 is ENHRY, CDR2 SYGVKD. The CDR3 DNA reads TGTGCCACCAAAACAACCACAGGGGGAAGCACTGAAGCTTTCTTT. This gives the protein CATKTTTGGSTEAFF.

The chain couples TRBV30 to TRBJ1-1; D may be TRBD1 (6 bases). Per the germline V gene, CDR1 is GTSNPN and CDR2 is SVGIG (reference sequence). V gave up 3 bases and J gave up 2 bases, with 7 bases separating them. CDR3 length: 12 amino acids. The CDR3 loop reads CAWRQGNTEAFF. The CDR3 DNA reads as TGTGCCTGGAGACAGGGAAACACTGAAGCTTTCTTT. Drawing the rest from reference TRBV30 and TRBJ1-1, the complete variable domain is SQTIHQWPATLVQPVGSPLSLECTVEGTSNPNLYWYRQAAGRGLQLLFYSVGIGQISSEVPQNLSASRPQDRQFILSSKKLLLSDSGFYLCAWRQGNTEAFFGQGTRLTVV.

This clone has only a few counts. J is TRBJ2-5 and V is TRBV2, with D maybe TRBD1 (6 bases). Germline-derived CDR1 and CDR2 are SNHLY and FYNNEI. CDR3 length equals 13 residues. V shed 6 bases and J shed 5 bases, with 13 bases lying between them. CDR3 sequence reads: CASRTGTMETQYF. For the CDR3, the DNA is TGTGCCAGCAGAACCGGGACAATGGAGACCCAGTACTTC.

This clone was detected only once. The chain employs TRBV7-2 and TRBJ2-7; D is possibly TRBD1 (6 bases). V was clipped by 4 bases and J by 6 bases, with 22 bases between them. Per germline, CDR1 SGHTA and CDR2 FQGNSA. CDR3 size: 16 residues. DNA of the CDR3: TGTGCCAGCAGCTCAGTCCTACAGGGTGGGGATTTCGAGCAGTACTTC. Translating gives CASSSVLQGGDFEQYF.

CDR3 sequence reads: CASSDTGGDPVPQHF. The CDR3 nucleotides read TGTGCCAGCAGTGATACAGGGGGCGACCCCGTGCCCCAGCATTTT. The rearrangement joins TRBV2 to TRBJ1-5; TRBD1 agrees at 9 bases. J was trimmed by 9 bases and V by 3 bases; bases with no gene match: 9. The length of the CDR3 is 15 residues. In germline, CDR1 is SNHLY, CDR2 FYNNEI.

This chain joins TRBV5-1 and TRBJ2-7; tentatively, D is TRBD1 (6 bases). Germline V CDR1 and CDR2: SGHRS, YFSETQ. V lost 0 bases and J 5 bases, leaving 15 bases between the germline ends. There are 15 residues in the CDR3. This CDR3 is CASSLAGEHFHEQYF. CDR3 DNA sequence: TGCGCCAGCAGCTTGGCAGGGGAACATTTCCACGAGCAGTACTTC.

The chain joins TRBV19 to TRBJ2-2, with 7 bases identical to TRBD1. V shed 5 bases and J 4 bases; nucleotides not matched to a gene: 10. Germline CDR1 and CDR2: LNHDA and SQIVND (reference sequence). The CDR3 is 16 residues long. CDR3 residues: CASSLPQGQSTGELFF. The CDR3 coding sequence is TGTGCCAGTAGTCTGCCCCAGGGACAGTCCACCGGGGAGCTGTTTTTT.

The chain has TRBV14 and TRBJ2-1, with D tentatively TRBD2 (6 bases). The V gene's germline CDR1 is SGHDN and CDR2 FVKESK. The V end was cut by 0 bases, the J end by 1 base, with 16 bases between. The CDR3 contains 18 residues. The CDR3 bases are TGTGCCAGCAGCCAAGATCTAGGAGGGCCCCTTTCCTACAATGAGCAGTTCTTC. Its translation: CASSQDLGGPLSYNEQFF.

The rearrangement links TRBV7-8 to TRBJ1-1; 7 bases fit TRBD1. The V segment lost 0 bases and the J segment 0 bases; nucleotides outside the gene matches: 1. There are 15 residues in the CDR3. CDR1 and CDR2 (germline): SGHVS, FQNEAQ. The CDR3 protein is CASSLAGTVNTEAFF. For the CDR3, the DNA is TGTGCCAGCAGCTTAGCGGGGACAGTGAACACTGAAGCTTTCTTT.

This chain links TRBV7-9 with TRBJ2-3; TRBD2 aligns across 9 bases. CDR1 and CDR2 (germline): SEHNR, FQNEAQ (reference sequence). The V and J ends lost 5 bases and 2 bases, in that order; junction bases with no gene match: 5. The CDR3 is 15 residues long. In DNA form, the CDR3 reads TGTGCCAGCAGCCGTACTAGCGGGCTCACAGATACGCAGTATTTT. As protein: CASSRTSGLTDTQYF.

The chain carries TRBV29-1 and TRBJ1-2; D call uncertain. The V and J ends lost 3 bases and 6 bases respectively, with 11 bases between them. The CDR3 sequence is 12 residues long. Germline V CDR1 and CDR2: SQVTM, ANQGSEA. Here the CDR3 reads CSVESPVDGYTF. The CDR3 DNA reads as TGCAGCGTTGAGAGCCCTGTGGATGGCTACACCTTC.

The chain links TRBV7-2 to TRBJ2-5; TRBD2 aligns across 7 bases. The J segment lost 5 bases and the V segment lost 3 bases, leaving 6 bases of the junction unmatched. Germline V lookup: CDR1 SGHTA, CDR2 FQGNSA. CDR3 length: 14 residues. The CDR3 DNA reads TGTGCCAGCAGCTTCTTGACTAGCAGTGAGACCCAGTACTTC. This encodes CASSFLTSSETQYF.

The V gene is TRBV11-1, the J gene TRBJ2-5; no firm D call. The CDR3 covers 12 residues. CDR1 SGHAT and CDR2 FQDESV come from the germline V gene (reference sequence). Between the trimmed V and J ends, which lost 3 bases and 5 bases, there was a span of 7 bases. CDR3 residues: CASSFAEETQYF. DNA for the CDR3: TGTGCCAGCAGCTTCGCGGAGGAGACCCAGTACTTC.

The V call is TRBV5-8, the J call TRBJ2-3; D might be TRBD2 (5 bases). The CDR3 consists of 13 residues. Trimming shortened V by 4 bases and J by 2 bases, and 8 bases separated the two germline ends. CDR1 and CDR2 from the germline V gene are SGHTS and YDEGEE. The chain's CDR3 is CASSGLFTDTQYF. CDR3 coding DNA: TGTGCCAGCAGCGGACTTTTCACAGATACGCAGTATTTT. Full variable domain (missing parts from reference TRBV5-8 and TRBJ2-3): EAGVTQSPTHLIKTRGQQATLRCSPISGHTSVYWYQQALGLGLQFLLWYDEGEERNRGNFPPRFSGRQFPNYSSELNVNALELEDSALYLCASSGLFTDTQYFGPGTRLTVL.

V and J are TRBV29-1 and TRBJ1-3, with D unclear. This CDR3 region has 13 residues. With 4 bases removed from V and 4 bases from J, the gap between germline ends came to 11 bases. Germline-derived CDR1 and CDR2 are SQVTM and ANQGSEA. This CDR3 reads CSVVHVVGNTIYF. CDR3 DNA sequence: TGCAGCGTTGTCCATGTAGTAGGAAACACCATATATTTT.

The rearrangement uses TRBV6-5 and TRBJ2-1, with 8 positions matching TRBD2. Looked up from germline, CDR1 is MNHEY and CDR2 is SVGAGI. V shed 5 bases and J 3 bases; nucleotides not matched to a gene: 6. The CDR3 loop spans 15 amino acids. This CDR3 reads CASSPAGGYYNEQFF. Written as DNA, the CDR3 is TGTGCCAGCAGTCCCGCGGGGGGCTACTACAATGAGCAGTTCTTC.

This rearrangement joins TRBV29-1 to TRBJ2-3, with unresolved D. Germline V lookup: CDR1 SQVTM, CDR2 ANQGSEA. CDR3 length: 12 residues. This CDR3 is CGLSSSADTQYF. CDR3 bases: TGCGGCTTAAGTAGCTCGGCAGATACGCAGTATTTT.

This sequence joins TRBV19 and TRBJ2-1, with 11 bases identical to TRBD2. This CDR3 contains 16 residues. V trimming: 2 bases; J trimming: 5 bases; junction bases outside the gene matches: 5. The germline V gene encodes CDR1 LNHDA and CDR2 SQIVND (reference sequence). Here the CDR3 DNA reads TGTGCCAGTAGTATATTAGGGACTAGCGGTCACAATGAGCAGTTCTTC. Amino acids: CASSILGTSGHNEQFF.